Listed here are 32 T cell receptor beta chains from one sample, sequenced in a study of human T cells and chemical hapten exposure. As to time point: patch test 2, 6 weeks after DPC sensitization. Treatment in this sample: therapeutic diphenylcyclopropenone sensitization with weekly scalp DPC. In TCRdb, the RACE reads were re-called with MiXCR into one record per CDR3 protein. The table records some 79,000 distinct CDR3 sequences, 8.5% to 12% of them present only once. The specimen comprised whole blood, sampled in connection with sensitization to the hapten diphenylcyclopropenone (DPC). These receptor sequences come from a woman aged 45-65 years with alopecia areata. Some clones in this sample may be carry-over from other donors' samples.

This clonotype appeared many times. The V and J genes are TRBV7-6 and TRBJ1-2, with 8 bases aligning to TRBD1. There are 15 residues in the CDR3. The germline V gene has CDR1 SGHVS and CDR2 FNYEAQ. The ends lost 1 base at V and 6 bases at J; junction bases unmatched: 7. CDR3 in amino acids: CASSLESGQGNGYTF. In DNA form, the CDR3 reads TGTGCCAGCAGCTTAGAATCAGGACAGGGCAATGGCTACACCTTC.

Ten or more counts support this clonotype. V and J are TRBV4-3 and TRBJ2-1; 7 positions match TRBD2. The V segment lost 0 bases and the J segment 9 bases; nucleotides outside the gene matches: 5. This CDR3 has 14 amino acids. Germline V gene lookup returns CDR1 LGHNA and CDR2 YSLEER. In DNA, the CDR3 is TGCGCCAGCAGCCAAGAGCGACTAGCTTTTGAGCAGTTCTTC. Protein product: CASSQERLAFEQFF.

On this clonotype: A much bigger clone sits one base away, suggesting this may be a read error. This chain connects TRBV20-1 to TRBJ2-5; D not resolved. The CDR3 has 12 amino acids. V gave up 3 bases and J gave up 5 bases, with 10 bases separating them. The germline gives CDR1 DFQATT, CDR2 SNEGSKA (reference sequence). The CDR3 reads CSASQSKETQYF. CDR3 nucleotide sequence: TGCAGTGCTAGTCAAAGCAAGGAGACCCAGTACTTC.

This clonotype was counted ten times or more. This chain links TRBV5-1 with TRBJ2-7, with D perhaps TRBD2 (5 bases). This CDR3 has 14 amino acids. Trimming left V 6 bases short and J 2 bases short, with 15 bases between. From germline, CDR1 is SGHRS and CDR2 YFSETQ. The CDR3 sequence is CASKISATTYEQYF. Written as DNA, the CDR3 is TGCGCCAGCAAAATTAGCGCGACCACCTACGAGCAGTACTTC.

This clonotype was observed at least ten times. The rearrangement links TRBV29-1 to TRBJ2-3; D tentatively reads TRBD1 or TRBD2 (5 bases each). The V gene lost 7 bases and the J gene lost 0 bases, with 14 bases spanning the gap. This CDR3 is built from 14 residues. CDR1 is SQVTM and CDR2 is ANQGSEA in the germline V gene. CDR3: CSASGQGSTDTQYF. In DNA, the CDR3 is TGCAGCGCTTCGGGGCAGGGCAGCACAGATACGCAGTATTTT.

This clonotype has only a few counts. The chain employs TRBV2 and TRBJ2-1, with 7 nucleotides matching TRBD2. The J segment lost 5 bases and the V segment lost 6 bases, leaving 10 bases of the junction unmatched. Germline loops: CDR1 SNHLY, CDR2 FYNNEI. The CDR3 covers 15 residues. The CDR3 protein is CASRGVRDYNNEQFF. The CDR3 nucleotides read TGTGCCAGCAGGGGGGTCCGGGACTACAACAATGAGCAGTTCTTC.

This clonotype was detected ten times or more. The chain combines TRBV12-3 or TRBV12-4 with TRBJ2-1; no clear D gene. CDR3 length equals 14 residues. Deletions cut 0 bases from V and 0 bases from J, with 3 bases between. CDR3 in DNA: TGTGCCAGCAGTTTAGCCAGCTCCTACAATGAGCAGTTCTTC. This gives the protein CASSLASSYNEQFF.

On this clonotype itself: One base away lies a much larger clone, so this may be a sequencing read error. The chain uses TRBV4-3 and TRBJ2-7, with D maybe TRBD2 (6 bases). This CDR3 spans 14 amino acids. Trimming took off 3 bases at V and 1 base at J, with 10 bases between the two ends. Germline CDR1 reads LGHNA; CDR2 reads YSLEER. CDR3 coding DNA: TGCGCCAGCAGCCACGTGACTAGTTCCTACGAGCAGTACTTC. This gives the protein CASSHVTSSYEQYF.

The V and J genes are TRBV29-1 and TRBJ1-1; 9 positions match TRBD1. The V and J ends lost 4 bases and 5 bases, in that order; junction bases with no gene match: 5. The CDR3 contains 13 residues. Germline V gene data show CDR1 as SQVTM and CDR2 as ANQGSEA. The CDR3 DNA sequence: TGCAGCGTTGTCACAGGGGGCGGAACTGAAGCTTTCTTT. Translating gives CSVVTGGGTEAFF.

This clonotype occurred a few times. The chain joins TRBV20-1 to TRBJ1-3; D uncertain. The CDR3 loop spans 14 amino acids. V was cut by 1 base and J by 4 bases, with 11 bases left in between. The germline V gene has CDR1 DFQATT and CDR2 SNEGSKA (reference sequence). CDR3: CSARGGGRGNTIYF. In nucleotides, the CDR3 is TGCAGTGCTAGAGGAGGTGGTCGGGGAAACACCATATATTTT.

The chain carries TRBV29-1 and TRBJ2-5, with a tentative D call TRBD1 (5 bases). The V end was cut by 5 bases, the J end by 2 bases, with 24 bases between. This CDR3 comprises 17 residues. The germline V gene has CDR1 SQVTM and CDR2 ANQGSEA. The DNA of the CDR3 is TGCAGCGTTTGTTTCTTGTCGACAGTTCGTCCTCAAGAGACCCAGTACTTC. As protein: CSVCFLSTVRPQETQYF.

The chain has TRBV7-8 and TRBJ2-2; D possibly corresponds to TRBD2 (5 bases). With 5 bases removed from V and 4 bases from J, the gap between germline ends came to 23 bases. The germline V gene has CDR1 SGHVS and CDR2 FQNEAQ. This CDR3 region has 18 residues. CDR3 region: CASSPAASPGRVTGELFF. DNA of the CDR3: TGTGCCAGCAGCCCTGCAGCTAGCCCCGGGCGAGTCACCGGGGAGCTGTTTTTT.

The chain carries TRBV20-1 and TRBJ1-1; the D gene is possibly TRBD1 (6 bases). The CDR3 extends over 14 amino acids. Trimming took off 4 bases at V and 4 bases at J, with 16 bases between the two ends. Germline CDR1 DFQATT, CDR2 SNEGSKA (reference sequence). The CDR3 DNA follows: TGCAGTGCTAAGGGGGGGGCGTCGGGCACTGAAGCTTTCTTT. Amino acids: CSAKGGASGTEAFF.

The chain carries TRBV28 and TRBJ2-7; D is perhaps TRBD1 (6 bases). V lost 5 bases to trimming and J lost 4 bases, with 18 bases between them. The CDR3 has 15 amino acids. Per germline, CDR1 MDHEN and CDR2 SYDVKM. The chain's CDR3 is CASSPHQDRSYEQYF. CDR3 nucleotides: TGTGCCAGCAGTCCTCACCAAGACAGGAGTTACGAGCAGTACTTC.

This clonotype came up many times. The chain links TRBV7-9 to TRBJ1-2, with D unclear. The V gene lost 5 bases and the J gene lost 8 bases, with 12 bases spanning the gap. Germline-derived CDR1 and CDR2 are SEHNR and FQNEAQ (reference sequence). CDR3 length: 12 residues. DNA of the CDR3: TGTGCCAGCAGCCAATCCGGCTGGGGCTACACCTTC. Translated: CASSQSGWGYTF.

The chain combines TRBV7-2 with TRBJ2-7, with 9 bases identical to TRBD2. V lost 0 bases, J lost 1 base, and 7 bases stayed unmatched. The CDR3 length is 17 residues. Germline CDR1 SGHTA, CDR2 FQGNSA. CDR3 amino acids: CASSLARGSGRSYEQYF. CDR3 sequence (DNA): TGTGCCAGCAGCTTAGCGCGGGGAAGCGGGAGGTCCTACGAGCAGTACTTC.

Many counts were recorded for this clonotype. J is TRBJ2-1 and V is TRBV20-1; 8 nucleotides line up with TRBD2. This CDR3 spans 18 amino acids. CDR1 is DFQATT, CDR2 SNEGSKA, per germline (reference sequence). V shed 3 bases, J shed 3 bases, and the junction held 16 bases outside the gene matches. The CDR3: CSARGRSSGQIYYNEQFF. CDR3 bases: TGCAGTGCTAGGGGTCGATCTAGCGGGCAGATCTACTACAATGAGCAGTTCTTC.

CDR3 in amino acids: CASSSDRGRDTQYF. The CDR3 DNA follows: TGTGCCAGCAGTTCGGACAGGGGGAGAGATACGCAGTATTTT. The chain recombines TRBV28 with TRBJ2-3; TRBD1 aligns across 10 bases. CDR1 is MDHEN and CDR2 is SYDVKM in the germline V gene. V trimming: 4 bases; J trimming: 5 bases; junction bases outside the gene matches: 3. The CDR3 length is 14 residues.

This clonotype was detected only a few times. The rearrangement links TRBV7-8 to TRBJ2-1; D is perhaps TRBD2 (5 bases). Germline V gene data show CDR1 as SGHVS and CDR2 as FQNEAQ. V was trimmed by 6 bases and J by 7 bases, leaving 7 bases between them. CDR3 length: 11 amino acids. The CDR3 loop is CASSRGNEQFF. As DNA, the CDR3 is TGTGCCAGCAGTCGAGGGAATGAGCAGTTCTTC.

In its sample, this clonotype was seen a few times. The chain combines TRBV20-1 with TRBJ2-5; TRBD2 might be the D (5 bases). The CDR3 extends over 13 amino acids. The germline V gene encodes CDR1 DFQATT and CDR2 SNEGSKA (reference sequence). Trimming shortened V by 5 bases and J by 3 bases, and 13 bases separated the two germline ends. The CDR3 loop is CSAPLEGEETQYF. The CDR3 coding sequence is TGCAGTGCTCCTCTCGAGGGAGAAGAGACCCAGTACTTC.

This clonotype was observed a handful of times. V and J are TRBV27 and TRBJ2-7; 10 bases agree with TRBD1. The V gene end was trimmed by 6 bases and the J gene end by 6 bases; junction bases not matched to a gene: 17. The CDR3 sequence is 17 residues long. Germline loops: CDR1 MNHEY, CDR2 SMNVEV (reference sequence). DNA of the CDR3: TGTGCCAGCAGCAGAGACGGGACAGGGGTCCGCCTGCCCGAGCAGTACTTC. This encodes CASSRDGTGVRLPEQYF.

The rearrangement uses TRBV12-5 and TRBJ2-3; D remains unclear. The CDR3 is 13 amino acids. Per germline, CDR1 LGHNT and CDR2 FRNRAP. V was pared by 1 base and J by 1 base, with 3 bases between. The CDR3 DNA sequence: TGTGCTAGTGGTTTGGGAGGCACAGATACGCAGTATTTT. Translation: CASGLGGTDTQYF.

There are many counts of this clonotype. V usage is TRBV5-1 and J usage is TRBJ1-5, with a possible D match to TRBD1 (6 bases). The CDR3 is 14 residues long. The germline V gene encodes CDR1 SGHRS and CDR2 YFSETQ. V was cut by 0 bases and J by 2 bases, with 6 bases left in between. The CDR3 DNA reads TGCGCCAGCAGCTTGGCAGGGGGCAATCAGCCCCAGCATTTT. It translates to CASSLAGGNQPQHF.

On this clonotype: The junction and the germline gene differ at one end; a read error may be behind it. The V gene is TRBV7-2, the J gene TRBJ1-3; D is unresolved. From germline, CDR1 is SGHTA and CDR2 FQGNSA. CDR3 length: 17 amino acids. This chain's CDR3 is CASSLVPGSQSGNTIHF. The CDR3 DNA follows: TGTGCCAGCAGCTTAGTCCCGGGATCACAGTCTGGAAACACCATACATTTT.

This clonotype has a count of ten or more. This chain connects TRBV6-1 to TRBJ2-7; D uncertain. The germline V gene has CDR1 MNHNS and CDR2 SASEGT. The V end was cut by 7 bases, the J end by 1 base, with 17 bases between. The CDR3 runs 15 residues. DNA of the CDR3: TGTGCCAGCAAGTATGAGGACCGGGTATCCTACGAGCAGTACTTC. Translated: CASKYEDRVSYEQYF.

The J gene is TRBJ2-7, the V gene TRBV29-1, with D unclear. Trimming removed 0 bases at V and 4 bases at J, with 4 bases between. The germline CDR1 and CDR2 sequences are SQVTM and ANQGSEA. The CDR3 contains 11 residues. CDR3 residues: CSVEEGYEQYF. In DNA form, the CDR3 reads TGCAGCGTTGAAGAAGGGTACGAGCAGTACTTC.

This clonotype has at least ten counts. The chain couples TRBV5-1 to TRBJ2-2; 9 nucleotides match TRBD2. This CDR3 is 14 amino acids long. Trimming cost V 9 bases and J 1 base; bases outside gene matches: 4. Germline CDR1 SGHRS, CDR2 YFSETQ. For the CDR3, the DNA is TGCGCCACCCAAGCGGGAGGGAACACCGGGGAGCTGTTTTTT. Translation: CATQAGGNTGELFF.

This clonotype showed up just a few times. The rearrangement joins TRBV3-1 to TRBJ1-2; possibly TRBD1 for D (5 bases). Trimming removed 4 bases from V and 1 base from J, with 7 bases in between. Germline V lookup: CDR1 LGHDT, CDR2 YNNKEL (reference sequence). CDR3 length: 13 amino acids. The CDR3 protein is CASSRDSNYGYTF. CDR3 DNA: TGTGCCAGCAGCCGCGACAGTAACTATGGCTACACCTTC.

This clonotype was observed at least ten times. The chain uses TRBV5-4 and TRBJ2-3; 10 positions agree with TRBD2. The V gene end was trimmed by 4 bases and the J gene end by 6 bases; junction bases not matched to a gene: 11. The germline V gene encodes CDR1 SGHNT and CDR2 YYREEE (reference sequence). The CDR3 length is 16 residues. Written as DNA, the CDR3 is TGTGCCAGCAGCCTGAGGCCTAGCGGGAGCTCGGATACGCAGTATTTT. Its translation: CASSLRPSGSSDTQYF.

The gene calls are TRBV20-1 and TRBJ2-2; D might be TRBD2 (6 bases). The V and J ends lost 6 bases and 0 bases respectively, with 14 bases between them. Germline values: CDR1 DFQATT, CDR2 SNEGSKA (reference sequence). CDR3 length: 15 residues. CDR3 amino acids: CSAPTSRANTGELFF. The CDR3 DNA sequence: TGCAGTGCCCCGACTAGTCGGGCGAACACCGGGGAGCTGTTTTTT.

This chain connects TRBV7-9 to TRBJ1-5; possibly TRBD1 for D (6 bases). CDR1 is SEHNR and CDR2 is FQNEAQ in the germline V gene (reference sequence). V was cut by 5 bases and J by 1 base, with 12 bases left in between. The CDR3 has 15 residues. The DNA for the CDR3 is TGTGCCAGCAGCCCCGGGGGGCCAAGCAATCAGCCCCAGCATTTT. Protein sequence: CASSPGGPSNQPQHF.

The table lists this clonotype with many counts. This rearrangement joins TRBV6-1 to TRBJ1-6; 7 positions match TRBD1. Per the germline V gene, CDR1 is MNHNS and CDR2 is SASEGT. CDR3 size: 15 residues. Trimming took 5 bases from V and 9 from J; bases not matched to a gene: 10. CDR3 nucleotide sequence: TGTGCCAGCAGTCCTCGTGACAGGGCCGGTTCACCCCTCCACTTT. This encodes CASSPRDRAGSPLHF.